The 14 T cell receptor beta chains below were found in one sample sequenced in a study of T cells in Graves' hyperthyroidism and ophthalmopathy. TCR beta CDR3 region amplification was performed from RNA transcripts. An initial round of RT-PCR targeting the TCR CDR3 relied on the HTBI primer set. TCRdb called the multiplex PCR reads again in MiXCR, with one record for every CDR3 protein. This repertoire shows about 180,000 distinct CDR3 sequences, approximately 15% found once; its top ten account for 25% to 30%. What was sequenced was blood. The receptors were sampled from a woman in her 50s with Graves' hyperthyroidism.

The genes are TRBV5-1 and TRBJ1-5; 9 nucleotides match TRBD1. CDR1 and CDR2 from the germline V gene are SGHRS and YFSETQ. The CDR3 is made up of 14 amino acids. With 3 bases clipped from V and 4 bases from J, the junction kept 2 bases outside the gene matches. CDR3 amino acids: CASSYGQGNQPQHF. CDR3 DNA: TGCGCCAGCAGCTATGGACAGGGGAATCAGCCCCAGCATTTT. Full variable domain (rest looked up from reference TRBV5-1 and TRBJ1-5): KAGVTQTPRYLIKTRGQQVTLSCSPISGHRSVSWYQQTPGQGLQFLFEYFSETQRNKGNFPGRFSGRQFSNSRSEMNVSTLELGDSALYLCASSYGQGNQPQHFGDGTRLSIL.

This clonotype came up many times. The chain employs TRBV4-3 and TRBJ2-3; unclear D gene. This CDR3 has 14 amino acids. With 0 bases removed from V and 1 base from J, the gap between germline ends came to 5 bases. Germline CDR1 LGHNA, CDR2 YSLEER. The CDR3 nucleotides read TGCGCCAGCAGCCAAGATAGTGGCACAGATACGCAGTATTTT. This translates into CASSQDSGTDTQYF.

On this clonotype: Its ends do not fully match the called genes, so a read error is possible. The chain recombines TRBV20-1 with TRBJ2-3, with D perhaps TRBD2 (5 bases). The germline gives CDR1 DFQATT, CDR2 SNEGSKA (reference sequence). This CDR3 is 14 amino acids long. CDR3 sequence: CSARAPASRDTQYF. The DNA of the CDR3 is TGCAGTGCTAGAGCCCCCGCTAGCAGAGATACGCAGTATTTT.

Notes on this clonotype: A read error may be the cause here, since a much bigger clone is one base away. The rearrangement uses TRBV13 and TRBJ1-6; no clear D gene. This CDR3 has 13 residues. In germline, CDR1 is PRHDT, CDR2 FYEKMQ (reference sequence). This CDR3 is CTSSLKDGSALHF. CDR3 DNA: TGTACCAGCAGCCTCAAAGACGGGTCTGCCCTCCACTTT.

V gene TRBV28 combines with J gene TRBJ2-7; D might be TRBD2 (5 bases). Per the germline V gene, CDR1 is MDHEN and CDR2 is SYDVKM. The CDR3 has 11 residues. The ends were cut back, 8 bases at V and 4 bases at J, with 9 bases in the middle. The CDR3 sequence is CASARGYEQYF. CDR3 coding DNA: TGTGCCAGCGCCCGGGGTTACGAGCAGTACTTC.

This clonotype was seen at least ten times. V is TRBV12-3 or TRBV12-4 and J is TRBJ1-1; no clear D. V lost 3 bases and J 4 bases, leaving 3 bases between the germline ends. This CDR3 spans 11 amino acids. CDR3 sequence: CASSLSTEAFF. The CDR3, as DNA: TGTGCCAGCAGTTTGTCCACTGAAGCTTTCTTT.

This clonotype was detected ten times or more. The V gene is TRBV2, the J gene TRBJ2-2; TRBD2 aligns across 7 bases. Unmatched junction bases numbered 12, after V lost 3 bases and J lost 5 bases. The CDR3 contains 17 residues. CDR1 and CDR2 (germline): SNHLY, FYNNEI. The CDR3 DNA is TGTGCCAGCAGTGAGGGTCTGTGGGCGGGGGTGACCGGGGAGCTGTTTTTT. Translating gives CASSEGLWAGVTGELFF.

As to this clonotype: One end of the junction is discordant with germline, which a read error may explain. V usage is TRBV2 and J usage is TRBJ1-1, with D perhaps matching TRBD1 (5 bases). The CDR3 loop spans 16 amino acids. Germline CDR1 SNHLY, CDR2 FYNNEI. Written as DNA, the CDR3 is TGTGCCGGCAGTGATTCGACAGTTTCCATGAGCACTGAAGCTTTCTTT. It yields the protein CAGSDSTVSMSTEAFF.

The rearrangement uses TRBV9 and TRBJ2-6, with D uncertain. This CDR3 comprises 15 residues. In germline, CDR1 is SGDLS, CDR2 YYNGEE. Trimming took off 0 bases at V and 4 bases at J, with 8 bases between the two ends. CDR3: CASSVEGLGANVLTF. Here the CDR3 DNA reads TGTGCCAGCAGCGTAGAAGGGTTAGGGGCCAACGTCCTGACTTTC.

The sample holds a few counts of this clonotype. The genes are TRBV5-1 and TRBJ2-1, with 13 bases that match TRBD2. The germline gives CDR1 SGHRS, CDR2 YFSETQ. The CDR3 extends over 20 amino acids. The trim removed 4 bases at V and 1 base at J, leaving 14 bases unmatched. This CDR3 reads CASSPSGTSGTLRSYNEQFF. In nucleotides, the CDR3 is TGCGCCAGCAGCCCCAGCGGGACTAGCGGGACTCTTAGATCCTACAATGAGCAGTTCTTC.

Ten or more counts support this clonotype. The chain is built from TRBV20-1 and TRBJ1-1; possibly TRBD1 for D (5 bases). CDR3 length: 17 residues. The germline V gene has CDR1 DFQATT and CDR2 SNEGSKA (reference sequence). Trimming cost V 1 base and J 10 bases, with 28 bases left between them. CDR3 sequence reads: CSARGASSGPRAGGAFF. The CDR3 coding sequence is TGCAGTGCTAGAGGCGCCTCCAGCGGCCCGAGGGCGGGGGGAGCTTTCTTT.

This clonotype was detected many times. This sequence joins TRBV19 and TRBJ1-5; D might be TRBD1 (6 bases). The CDR3 is 13 residues long. Trimming cost V 6 bases and J 4 bases, with 10 bases left between them. Per germline, CDR1 LNHDA and CDR2 SQIVND (reference sequence). In DNA form, the CDR3 reads TGTGCCAGTAGCCCCCAGGGGAATCAGCCCCAGCATTTT. Amino acid sequence: CASSPQGNQPQHF. Full variable domain (rest looked up from reference TRBV19 and TRBJ1-5): DGGITQSPKYLFRKEGQNVTLSCEQNLNHDAMYWYRQDPGQGLRLIYYSQIVNDFQKGDIAEGYSVSREKKESFPLTVTSAQKNPTAFYLCASSPQGNQPQHFGDGTRLSIL.

This clonotype was seen repeatedly, ten times or more. This chain uses TRBV7-2 with TRBJ1-3, with D uncertain. Per germline, CDR1 SGHTA and CDR2 FQGNSA. This CDR3 is 13 amino acids long. Trimming shortened V by 2 bases and J by 6 bases, and 8 bases separated the two germline ends. The CDR3 spells CASSLPGKNTIYF. In nucleotides, the CDR3 is TGTGCCAGCAGCTTACCGGGGAAAAACACCATATATTTT.

Many counts were recorded for this clonotype. The V call is TRBV20-1, the J call TRBJ1-2; no clear D gene. This CDR3 comprises 12 residues. Germline lookup yields CDR1 DFQATT and CDR2 SNEGSKA (reference sequence). CDR3 in amino acids: CSPLGPNYGYTF. CDR3 in DNA: TGCAGCCCTCTTGGACCCAACTATGGCTACACCTTC.